The rows below give T cell receptor beta chains drawn from one sample of a study of blood T cell repertoires in COVID-19. Method: immunoSEQ multiplex PCR; TCRdb's copy keeps in-frame clones and lacks some. Altogether fewer than 350,000 clones are present, 86% being singletons, with the ten largest covering less than 15%. Specimen: peripheral blood. These receptors originate from a woman in her 30s with COVID-19, enrolled during active disease. Each CDR3 is given with its conserved first and last residue. Each record gives: clone size, J gene, CDR3 length, D gene, V gene, CDR3 DNA, CDR3 protein. D genes are given only for firm matches. Clone size is shown for a subset of rows, as once, few, many or a class of expanded clone.

size: -; J: TRBJ1-2; length: 12; D: -; V: TRBV30; DNA: TGTGCCTGGAGTTTAGGGGCGAGGGGCTACACCTTC; CDR3: CAWSLGARGYTF
size: -; J: TRBJ1-3; length: 13; D: -; V: TRBV3-1/TRBV3-2; DNA: TGTGCCAGCAGCCTTCAGTCTGGAAACACCATATATTTT; CDR3: CASSLQSGNTIYF
size: -; J: TRBJ2-7; length: 12; D: -; V: TRBV18; DNA: TGTGCCAGCTCACTCACGGTAGACGAGCAGTACTTC; CDR3: CASSLTVDEQYF
size: -; J: TRBJ1-1; length: 16; D: TRBD1; V: TRBV9; DNA: TGTGCCAGCAGCGCCGGACAGGGGGCCCCTTACGGGGGAGCTTTCTTT; CDR3: CASSAGQGAPYGGAFF
size: -; J: TRBJ1-1; length: 12; D: TRBD1; V: TRBV6-5; DNA: TGTGCCAGCCGGGGACAGGTAACTGAAGCTTTCTTT; CDR3: CASRGQVTEAFF
size: -; J: TRBJ2-5; length: 14; D: TRBD1; V: TRBV19; DNA: TGTGCCAGTAGTCGGGACAGGACTCAAGAGACCCAGTACTTC; CDR3: CASSRDRTQETQYF
size: -; J: TRBJ1-4; length: 16; D: -; V: TRBV6-5; DNA: TGTGCCAGCAGTTCCTCGCCACTAGGAGGTAATGAAAAACTGTTTTTT; CDR3: CASSSSPLGGNEKLFF
size: -; J: TRBJ2-2; length: 14; D: -; V: TRBV27; DNA: TGTGCCAGCAGTTTGTGGGGGCATACCGGGGAGCTGTTTTTT; CDR3: CASSLWGHTGELFF
size: -; J: TRBJ2-5; length: 14; D: -; V: TRBV5-1; DNA: TGCGCCAGCAGCCTAAACGGACTAAAAGAGACCCAGTACTTC; CDR3: CASSLNGLKETQYF
size: few; J: TRBJ2-5; length: 13; D: TRBD2; V: TRBV5-4; DNA: TGTGCCAGCAGCTCGACTAGCAGTCAGACCCAGTACTTC; CDR3: CASSSTSSQTQYF
size: -; J: TRBJ1-5; length: 14; D: -; V: TRBV27; DNA: TGTGCCAGCAGTTTTCGCGGTTCCAATCAGCCCCAGCATTTT; CDR3: CASSFRGSNQPQHF
size: -; J: TRBJ2-1; length: 15; D: -; V: TRBV12-1; DNA: TGTGCCAGCAGCTCGTTGGGGCGGGGGTTCAATGAGCAGTTCTTC; CDR3: CASSSLGRGFNEQFF
size: -; J: TRBJ2-3; length: 15; D: -; V: TRBV25-1; DNA: TGTGCCAGCAGTGTTGGACAGGCGGGAGGAGATACGCAGTATTTT; CDR3: CASSVGQAGGDTQYF
size: -; J: TRBJ1-2; length: 12; D: -; V: TRBV19; DNA: TGTGCCAGTAGTATTGGACAACGAGGCTACACCTTC; CDR3: CASSIGQRGYTF
size: once; J: TRBJ1-5; length: 14; D: TRBD1; V: TRBV10-2; DNA: TGCGCCAGCACACACGGACAGGGCAATCAGCCCCAGCATTTT; CDR3: CASTHGQGNQPQHF
size: -; J: TRBJ1-6; length: 14; D: -; V: TRBV7-9; DNA: TGTGCCAGCAGCTCCGTATCTGATAATTCACCCCTCCACTTT; CDR3: CASSSVSDNSPLHF
size: -; J: TRBJ1-1; length: 15; D: -; V: TRBV27; DNA: TGTGCCAGTGCGGCAGGGGTTCAGTGGAACACTGAAGCTTTCTTT; CDR3: CASAAGVQWNTEAFF
size: -; J: TRBJ2-2; length: 15; D: -; V: TRBV6-5; DNA: TGTGCCAGCAACCTCGGCGTAGGGGCGGTTGGGGAGCTGTTTTTT; CDR3: CASNLGVGAVGELFF
size: -; J: TRBJ1-2; length: 17; D: TRBD1; V: TRBV14; DNA: TGTGCCAGCAGCCAAGTTTACCCCGGGGACAGGAACTATGGCTACACCTTC; CDR3: CASSQVYPGDRNYGYTF
size: -; J: TRBJ2-1; length: 16; D: TRBD1; V: TRBV9; DNA: TGTGCCAGCTCAAACATAGGGACAGGGGGTAGTGATGAGCAGTTCTTC; CDR3: CASSNIGTGGSDEQFF
size: -; J: TRBJ1-5; length: 16; D: TRBD1; V: TRBV7-8; DNA: TGTGCCAGCAGCTTAGCAGACAGGGCCGCGGGGCAGCCCCAGCATTTT; CDR3: CASSLADRAAGQPQHF
size: -; J: TRBJ2-5; length: 14; D: TRBD1; V: TRBV2; DNA: TGTGCCAGCAGTGAACGGACAGGGAAAGAGACCCAGTACTTC; CDR3: CASSERTGKETQYF
size: -; J: TRBJ2-7; length: 15; D: TRBD1; V: TRBV11-2; DNA: TGTGCCAGCAGCTACCGGGACAGGGGGCGACACGAGCAGTACTTC; CDR3: CASSYRDRGRHEQYF
size: once; J: TRBJ1-1; length: 16; D: TRBD1; V: TRBV4-1; DNA: TGCGCCAGCAGCCTCGGACAGGGGGCTAAAAACACTGAAGCTTTCTTT; CDR3: CASSLGQGAKNTEAFF
size: -; J: TRBJ1-2; length: 14; D: TRBD1; V: TRBV19; DNA: TGTGCCACCGGACAGGGGGCGCGAGACTATGGCTACACCTTC; CDR3: CATGQGARDYGYTF
size: -; J: TRBJ1-2; length: 13; D: -; V: TRBV7-9; DNA: TGTGCCAGCAGCCTCCAGGCGGGGCAGGGCTACACCTTC; CDR3: CASSLQAGQGYTF